The clone carrying this TCR beta chain was found once. Its antigen is not identified. This specimen belongs to a study of graft-versus-host responses after intestinal transplantation. Study-wide context: Recipients across the board were started on anti-thymocyte globulin induction, then kept on tacrolimus and steroids for around three years. Study-wide results and caveats: Some GvH clones were seen earlier in gut or blood, suggesting intestinal origin. Allografts of patients with graft-donor T cell macrochimerism showed high graft-versus-host to host-versus-graft clone ratios.

The repertoire was sequenced with immunoSEQ multiplex PCR; TCRdb's copy has only in-frame clones and lacks some. The sample holds 5,200 or so clones; around 70% are singletons and the top ten take approximately 35%. The source was PBMCs, collected 300 to 340 days after intestinal transplant. This TCR was sampled from a human patient who received an intestinal transplant, so some T cells may come from the graft donor.

The CDR3 protein is CASSQVRDRTEQYF. CDR3 bases: TGCGCCAGCAGCCAAGTCCGGGACAGAACCGAGCAGTACTTC. The genes are TRBV4-1 and TRBJ2-5; 7 bases fit TRBD1. The better agreement between TRBJ2-7 and the DNA end casts doubt on the J call. This CDR3 is built from 14 residues. Germline V gives CDR1 MGHRA, CDR2 YSYEKL.